This is a list of T cell receptor beta chains from one sample in a study of T cell responses to AZD1222 COVID-19 vaccine. Method: immunoSEQ multiplex PCR; TCRdb's copy keeps in-frame clones and lacks some. The data show 80,000 to 95,000 clones, around nine tenths seen once. This material consisted of peripheral blood, taken on day 0 of MenACWY control vaccination. The receptors stem from an adult in good health. Each CDR3 is given without its conserved first and last residue.

V gene	CDR3 protein
TRBV2	ASRRQGGNTGELF
TRBV2	ASRWAEKLF
TRBV29-1	SVARGNRANEKLF
TRBV19	ASSTAPSGKKETRPPEQF
TRBV19	ASSIDEGSPLH
TRBV29-1	SAAGQGGKVTDTQY
TRBV7-8	ASSLASLTTNEKLF
TRBV28	ASSPQGTIGYGYT
TRBV28	ASSSPGTRTDTQY
TRBV18	ASSPEGQPQH
TRBV30	AWSNGMNTEAF
TRBV11-3	ASSLGPISYNEQF
TRBV3-1/TRBV3-2	ASSQAVLQETQY
TRBV7-6	ASSLRDRGRRNTEAF
TRBV30	AYRRGPQETQY
TRBV24-1	ATGTDYNEQF
TRBV7-9	AGRRAGANEKLF
TRBV29-1	SVARGVGEQY
TRBV25-1	ASSEVAGVTSYNEQF
TRBV9	ASSVAGENTIY
TRBV24-1	ATSDLDRTGSYNEQF
TRBV30	AWSYSEGLTEAF
TRBV19	ASSIDTDTSYYEQY
TRBV5-6	ASSSQVDEQF
TRBV10-3	AISPGHGNTIY
TRBV19	ASAPRAGTGNQPQH
TRBV11-3	ASSSQTDNTGELF
TRBV5-1	ASRPGGPGELF
TRBV18	ASSPDSIDGYT
TRBV6-5	ASSPTGGFTQAF
TRBV3-1/TRBV3-2	ASSRDREQPQH